This T cell receptor beta chain emerged from a study of identical twins. Per the germline V gene, CDR1 is ENHRY and CDR2 is SYGVKD. There are 11 residues in the CDR3. Trimming stripped 2 bases from V and 7 bases from J, with 5 bases between. This clonotype was found a few times. As yet, its antigen is unknown. A single record per CDR3 protein comes from TCRdb applying MiXCR to the 5' RACE reads. The sample shows 500,000 to 550,000 distinct CDR3 sequences, approximately 22% of them seen only once. The study's findings and limits: Cord blood beta clonotypes that were abundant carried fewer insertions, and memory repertoires showed no such trend.

These data also featured in a second study, about T cells expressing NK-cell markers. That report notes: HCMV seropositivity marked seven of the eight sequenced donors; one was seronegative.

The V call is TRBV10-3, the J call TRBJ1-2; D gene unclear. Specimen: CD4+ T cells sorted from blood. This clonotype originated in a woman aged 18-29 years in good health. Written as DNA, the CDR3 is TGTGCCATCAGTGAGAGGGCTGGCTACACCTTC. This gives the protein CAISERAGYTF.